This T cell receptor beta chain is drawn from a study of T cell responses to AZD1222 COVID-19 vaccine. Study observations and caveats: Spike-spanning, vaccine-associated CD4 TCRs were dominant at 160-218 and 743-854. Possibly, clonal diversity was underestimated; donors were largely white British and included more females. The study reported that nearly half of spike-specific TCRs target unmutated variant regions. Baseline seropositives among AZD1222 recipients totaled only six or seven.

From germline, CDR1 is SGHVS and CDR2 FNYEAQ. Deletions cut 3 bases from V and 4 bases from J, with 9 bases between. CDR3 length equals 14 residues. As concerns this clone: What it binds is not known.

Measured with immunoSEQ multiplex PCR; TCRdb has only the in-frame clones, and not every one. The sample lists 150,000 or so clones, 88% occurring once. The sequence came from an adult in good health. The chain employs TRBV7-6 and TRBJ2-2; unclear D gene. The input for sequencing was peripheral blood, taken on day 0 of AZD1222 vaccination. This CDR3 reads CASSFLGSTGELFF. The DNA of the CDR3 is TGTGCCAGCAGCTTTCTGGGATCCACCGGGGAGCTGTTTTTT.